A single sample gave rise to the 30 T cell receptor beta chains below, sequenced in a study of shared clonotypes between healthy human individuals. The method was immunoSEQ multiplex PCR; TCRdb's version includes in-frame clones alone and lacks a portion of them. The repertoire holds over a million clones, with roughly 95% as singletons. What was sequenced was naive CD4+ T cells sorted from blood. Subset noted: CD45RA+ positively selected. The source is a man aged 30 to 39 in good health.

Here the CDR3 DNA reads TGTGCCAGCAGCTTAGGGGGGTTAGCGGGAGGGCTGGGCTCCTACGAGCAGTACTTC. Its translation: CASSLGGLAGGLGSYEQYF. The V gene is TRBV7-9, the J gene TRBJ2-7; 11 nucleotides line up with TRBD2. The CDR3 is 19 residues long. The germline gives CDR1 SEHNR, CDR2 FQNEAQ (reference sequence). J gave up 0 bases and V 1 base, and 11 bases lay outside the gene matches.

The V and J genes are TRBV28 and TRBJ1-2; D remains ambiguous. V gave up 8 bases and J gave up 4 bases, with 8 bases separating them. In germline, CDR1 is MDHEN, CDR2 SYDVKM. CDR3 length: 11 residues. CDR3 coding DNA: TGTGCCAGCTCGGGAAGCTATGGCTACACCTTC. It is translated as CASSGSYGYTF.

Details on this clone: The identical CDR3 is also encoded by other nucleotide sequences in the sample. This chain connects TRBV29-1 to TRBJ2-3, with 14 nucleotides matching TRBD2. Germline trimming cut 3 bases from V and 2 bases from J; bases unmatched to any gene: 1. The CDR3 covers 15 residues. Germline CDR1 is SQVTM and CDR2 is ANQGSEA. The CDR3 nucleotides are TGCAGCGTTGAGGGACTAGCGGGGGTCACAGATACGCAGTATTTT. Residues: CSVEGLAGVTDTQYF.

This chain joins TRBV25-1 and TRBJ2-7; no clear D gene. The germline V gene has CDR1 MGHDK and CDR2 SYGVNS. The CDR3 loop spans 13 amino acids. V was pared by 7 bases and J by 0 bases, with 10 bases between. CDR3: CASKASNSYEQYF. CDR3 coding DNA: TGTGCCAGCAAGGCGTCCAACTCCTACGAGCAGTACTTC.

Regarding this clone: An end of the junction does not agree with germline; a read error may underlie this. The V and J genes are TRBV9 and TRBJ2-1; D not resolved. From germline, CDR1 is SGDLS and CDR2 YYNGEE. CDR3 length equals 13 residues. The CDR3 region is CASSGSPYHEQFF. DNA of the CDR3: TGTGCCAGCAGCGGGAGCCCCTACCATGAGCAGTTCTTC. The full variable domain, with the rest looked up from reference TRBV9 and TRBJ2-1, is DSGVTQTPKHLITATGQRVTLRCSPRSGDLSVYWYQQSLDQGLQFLIQYYNGEERAKGNILERFSAQQFPDLHSELNLSSLELGDSALYFCASSGSPYHEQFFGPGTRLTVL.

The chain couples TRBV19 to TRBJ2-1, with D possibly TRBD2 on 7 matching bases. Germline-derived CDR1 and CDR2 are LNHDA and SQIVND (reference sequence). The CDR3 runs to 14 residues. Trimming pared 4 bases from V and 5 bases from J, leaving 12 bases between. In DNA, the CDR3 is TGTGCCAGTAGTACCCTCGGGGGGCACAATGAGCAGTTCTTC. Amino acid sequence: CASSTLGGHNEQFF.

CDR3: CASSPDRGSQKLFF. As DNA, the CDR3 is TGCGCCAGCAGTCCGGACAGGGGAAGTCAAAAACTGTTTTTT. The gene calls are TRBV5-1 and TRBJ1-4; 9 bases map to TRBD1. Trimming removed 5 bases from V and 9 bases from J; junction bases left unmatched: 8. In germline, CDR1 is SGHRS, CDR2 YFSETQ. CDR3 size: 14 residues.

The chain recombines TRBV7-6 with TRBJ2-7; 9 bases align to TRBD1. CDR1 is SGHVS, CDR2 FNYEAQ, per germline. This CDR3 has 16 amino acids. The J segment lost 4 bases and the V segment lost 4 bases, leaving 11 bases of the junction unmatched. The CDR3 loop reads CASSSTVGTGLYEQYF. CDR3 in DNA: TGTGCCAGCAGCTCTACGGTCGGGACAGGGCTGTACGAGCAGTACTTC.

The chain employs TRBV7-9 and TRBJ2-5, with D unresolved. Trimming pared 3 bases from V and 5 bases from J, leaving 7 bases between. CDR1 and CDR2 (germline): SEHNR, FQNEAQ (reference sequence). The CDR3 covers 12 residues. The CDR3 DNA follows: TGTGCCAGCAGCTTCACTCCCGAGACCCAGTACTTC. This gives the protein CASSFTPETQYF.

The chain is built from TRBV9 and TRBJ2-7; 8 nucleotides line up with TRBD2. This CDR3 region has 16 residues. V dropped 0 bases and J dropped 5; count of bases not matched to a gene: 10. The V gene's germline CDR1 is SGDLS and CDR2 YYNGEE. The CDR3 DNA sequence: TGTGCCAGCAGCGTAGGGGGGAGCGGGAGATCAAACGAGCAGTACTTC. Its protein product is CASSVGGSGRSNEQYF.

The chain has TRBV9 and TRBJ2-7; D possibly matches TRBD1 or TRBD2 (5 bases each). The CDR3 totals 15 residues. Trimming took 3 bases from V and 2 from J, leaving 15 bases between them. Germline V lookup: CDR1 SGDLS, CDR2 YYNGEE. The CDR3 nucleotides read TGTGCCAGCAGCGAGGGACCGCCGGAGACCTACGAGCAGTACTTC. It codes for CASSEGPPETYEQYF.

The chain recombines TRBV7-2 with TRBJ1-5; D is possibly TRBD1 (5 bases). V lost 8 bases and J lost 4, with 21 bases in between. The CDR3 has 16 amino acids. Germline assignment: CDR1 SGHTA and CDR2 FQGNSA. CDR3: CASSPHGANGNQPQHF. The CDR3 DNA is TGTGCCAGCTCCCCCCATGGGGCCAATGGGAATCAGCCCCAGCATTTT.

This sequence joins TRBV7-9 and TRBJ2-7; 9 bases agree with TRBD2. There are 15 residues in the CDR3. Germline V gives CDR1 SEHNR, CDR2 FQNEAQ (reference sequence). V was clipped by 7 bases and J by 2 bases; unmatched bases: 9. The CDR3 sequence is CASTLAGPLTYEQYF. The CDR3 DNA reads as TGTGCCAGCACCCTAGCGGGACCCCTAACCTACGAGCAGTACTTC.

This clone was seen a single time. The rearrangement joins TRBV5-5 to TRBJ2-7; D ambiguous. The germline V and J ends were trimmed by 4 bases and 0 bases, with 8 bases remaining between them. Germline V gene data show CDR1 as SGHKS and CDR2 as YYEKEE (reference sequence). The CDR3 has 13 amino acids. The CDR3 is CASSPGFSYEQYF. The CDR3 DNA reads as TGTGCCAGCAGCCCCGGTTTCTCCTACGAGCAGTACTTC.

The rearrangement joins TRBV5-1 to TRBJ2-7; D remains unclear. CDR1 and CDR2 (germline): SGHRS, YFSETQ. The CDR3 has 14 amino acids. Trimming removed 0 bases from V and 1 base from J, with 8 bases in between. In DNA, the CDR3 is TGCGCCAGCAGCTTGGAGGGCGGATCCTACGAGCAGTACTTC. This codes for CASSLEGGSYEQYF.

A word on this clone: Other DNA sequences in the sample encode the same CDR3. The chain has TRBV19 and TRBJ1-2; D not certain. Trimming stripped 3 bases from V and 2 bases from J, with 7 bases between. Looked up from germline, CDR1 is LNHDA and CDR2 is SQIVND (reference sequence). There are 13 residues in the CDR3. Here the CDR3 reads CASSIEGNYGYTF. Here the CDR3 DNA reads TGTGCCAGTAGTATTGAGGGCAACTATGGCTACACCTTC. The variable domain in full, completed from reference TRBV19 and TRBJ1-2, reads DGGITQSPKYLFRKEGQNVTLSCEQNLNHDAMYWYRQDPGQGLRLIYYSQIVNDFQKGDIAEGYSVSREKKESFPLTVTSAQKNPTAFYLCASSIEGNYGYTFGSGTRLTVV.

V gene TRBV7-5 combines with J gene TRBJ1-5; TRBD1, as called in the table, went unchecked against the DNA. TRBV7-5 is an annotated pseudogene. This CDR3 region has 17 residues. CDR3 sequence (DNA): TGTGTCAGAAGCTTAGTGTCTGGGACAGATAGCAATCAGCCCCAGCATTTT. Translation: CVRSLVSGTDSNQPQHF.

V is TRBV7-2 and J is TRBJ2-7; TRBD1 matches 9 bases. Germline V gene lookup returns CDR1 SGHTA and CDR2 FQGNSA. This CDR3 contains 16 residues. The trim removed 5 bases at V and 4 bases at J, leaving 12 bases unmatched. DNA for the CDR3: TGTGCCAGCAGCCCGCACCCGGGACAGGGTTCTTACGAGCAGTACTTC. Translation: CASSPHPGQGSYEQYF. Drawing the rest from reference TRBV7-2 and TRBJ2-7, the complete variable domain is GAGVSQSPSNKVTEKGKDVELRCDPISGHTALYWYRQSLGQGLEFLIYFQGNSAPDKSGLPSDRFSAERTGGSVSTLTIQRTQQEDSAVYLCASSPHPGQGSYEQYFGPGTRLTVT.

The chain has TRBV9 and TRBJ1-1; D remains unclear. V shed 3 bases and J shed 4 bases, with 19 bases lying between them. The CDR3 runs to 16 residues. Germline V gene data show CDR1 as SGDLS and CDR2 as YYNGEE. CDR3 sequence reads: CASSATAEIGITEAFF. The CDR3 DNA reads TGTGCCAGCAGCGCTACAGCCGAGATCGGGATCACTGAAGCTTTCTTT.

The chain recombines TRBV7-2 with TRBJ2-6, with D uncertain. V lost 1 base, J lost 0 bases, and 7 bases lay in between. The CDR3 is 16 residues long. CDR1 is SGHTA, CDR2 FQGNSA, per germline. The CDR3 bases are TGTGCCAGCAGCTTAGTTCCGCGCTCTGGGGCCAACGTCCTGACTTTC. Protein: CASSLVPRSGANVLTF. The whole variable domain, remainder taken from reference TRBV7-2 and TRBJ2-6, is GAGVSQSPSNKVTEKGKDVELRCDPISGHTALYWYRQSLGQGLEFLIYFQGNSAPDKSGLPSDRFSAERTGGSVSTLTIQRTQQEDSAVYLCASSLVPRSGANVLTFGAGSRLTVL.

V is TRBV28 and J is TRBJ2-1; D is possibly TRBD2 (7 bases). Germline V lookup: CDR1 MDHEN, CDR2 SYDVKM. V dropped 5 bases and J dropped 6 bases, with 17 bases sitting between them. The CDR3 has 15 amino acids. CDR3 residues: CASSRRGGAVNEQFF. The CDR3 region has the DNA TGTGCCAGCAGTCGCAGAGGGGGGGCGGTCAATGAGCAGTTCTTC.

This sequence joins TRBV7-9 and TRBJ1-5, with TRBD1 matching over 8 bases. This CDR3 has 16 residues. CDR1 and CDR2 from the germline V gene are SEHNR and FQNEAQ (reference sequence). V shed 4 bases, J shed 0 bases, and the junction held 5 bases outside the gene matches. The CDR3 bases are TGTGCCAGCAGCTCGGACAGGGAATATAGCAATCAGCCCCAGCATTTT. Residues: CASSSDREYSNQPQHF.

The chain recombines TRBV5-4 with TRBJ2-3; the match to TRBD2 covers 7 bases. This CDR3 comprises 15 residues. Germline-derived CDR1 and CDR2 are SGHNT and YYREEE (reference sequence). The ends lost 5 bases at V and 3 bases at J; junction bases unmatched: 9. Here the CDR3 reads CASRGGTYITDTQYF. The CDR3, as DNA: TGTGCCAGCAGGGGAGGGACCTATATAACAGATACGCAGTATTTT. The full variable domain, in which reference TRBV5-4 and TRBJ2-3 provide the parts outside the CDR3, is ETGVTQSPTHLIKTRGQQVTLRCSSQSGHNTVSWYQQALGQGPQFIFQYYREEENGRGNFPPRFSGLQFPNYSSELNVNALELDDSALYLCASRGGTYITDTQYFGPGTRLTVL.

J is TRBJ2-7 and V is TRBV4-3, with 11 bases lining up with TRBD2. This CDR3 has 16 amino acids. V lost 1 base to trimming and J lost 4 bases; unmatched junction nucleotides: 6. Germline V gene sequence: CDR1 LGHNA, CDR2 YSLEER. CDR3 protein: CASSQAPGTSGYEQYF. The CDR3 bases are TGCGCCAGCAGCCAAGCCCCCGGGACTAGCGGTTACGAGCAGTACTTC.

The gene calls are TRBV2 and TRBJ2-5, with D possibly matching TRBD2 (6 bases). Trimming took off 7 bases at V and 5 bases at J, with 14 bases between the two ends. The CDR3 is 13 amino acids. Germline CDR1 is SNHLY and CDR2 is FYNNEI. CDR3 sequence: CASTPGVLETQYF. For the CDR3, the DNA is TGTGCCAGCACCCCGGGAGTTTTGGAGACCCAGTACTTC.

V gene TRBV27 combines with J gene TRBJ2-1, with 8 nucleotides matching TRBD1. Germline-derived CDR1 and CDR2 are MNHEY and SMNVEV (reference sequence). The junction had 7 bases not matched to a gene; V was cut back by 5 bases and J by 4 bases. CDR3 length equals 15 residues. The CDR3 bases are TGTGCCAGCAGTGGACAGGGAGAACTTTACAATGAGCAGTTCTTC. It is translated as CASSGQGELYNEQFF.

This sequence joins TRBV11-2 and TRBJ1-2, with 8 bases aligning to TRBD1. The CDR3 runs 16 residues. The V segment lost 0 bases and the J segment 4 bases; nucleotides outside the gene matches: 7. Germline CDR1 SGHAT, CDR2 FQNNGV. This CDR3 is CASSLDPGQGFYGYTF. The CDR3 DNA sequence: TGTGCCAGCAGCTTAGATCCCGGACAGGGATTCTATGGCTACACCTTC.

The rearrangement joins TRBV4-1 to TRBJ2-3; 13 bases line up with TRBD2. The CDR3 spans 18 residues. The germline CDR1 and CDR2 sequences are MGHRA and YSYEKL. The ends lost 2 bases at V and 5 bases at J; junction bases unmatched: 10. Here the CDR3 reads CASSQTGTGLAGEDTQYF. The CDR3 bases are TGCGCCAGCAGCCAAACGGGGACAGGACTAGCGGGAGAAGATACGCAGTATTTT.

The genes are TRBV19 and TRBJ1-5; unclear D gene. CDR1 and CDR2 (germline): LNHDA, SQIVND (reference sequence). The ends were cut back, 2 bases at V and 5 bases at J, with 7 bases in the middle. The CDR3 is made up of 13 amino acids. Here the CDR3 DNA reads TGTGCCAGTAGTATACCTGCATATCAGCCCCAGCATTTT. Amino acid sequence: CASSIPAYQPQHF.

The chain joins TRBV9 to TRBJ2-2, with 8 positions matching TRBD2. CDR1 and CDR2 (germline): SGDLS, YYNGEE. CDR3 size: 15 residues. J lost 6 bases, V lost 1 base, and 5 bases had no gene match. The CDR3 loop is CASSVTGGPAGELFF. As DNA, the CDR3 is TGTGCCAGCAGCGTAACGGGAGGGCCTGCCGGGGAGCTGTTTTTT.